This T cell receptor beta chain was documented in a study of blood T cell repertoires in COVID-19. Background on the study: Specimens from acute and convalescent COVID-19 originated in the United States, Italy and Spain.

In germline, CDR1 is MRHNA, CDR2 SNTAGT. V gave up 6 bases and J gave up 3 bases, with 9 bases separating them. The CDR3 length is 12 residues. Cohort placement rested on clinical history that participants reported themselves. Under the authors' procedure: Estimation of nucleated cell counts was performed using reference gene primer amplification. Profiling relied on immunoSEQ multiplex PCR, and the TCRdb table lists in-frame clones only, not all of them. The D gene and trimming were derived from the DNA, and the V and J assignments and clone size from that table. The table shows 190,000 or so clones, with roughly 87% occurring only once.

The sequence came from a man between 18 and 29 years old with acute COVID-19. The sample taken for sequencing was PBMCs or T cells enriched from blood (not recorded which). The chain has TRBV6-4 and TRBJ2-7; D uncertain. The CDR3 loop reads CASSIRCYEQYF. The CDR3 bases are TGTGCCAGCAGCATCCGGTGCTACGAGCAGTACTTC.